This T cell receptor (beta chain) is drawn from a study of T cell responses to AZD1222 COVID-19 vaccine. About this clone itself: No antigen is known for it.

Findings and caveats of the study: Unmutated variant regions are reportedly the target of nearly half of TCRs that are spike-specific. Baseline serostatus was positive in only a handful of AZD1222 recipients. Increased Spike-specific TCR breadth and depth were observed after two AZD1222 doses.

V was clipped by 5 bases and J by 5 bases, with 15 bases between them. The germline V gene encodes CDR1 MDHEN and CDR2 SYDVKM. This CDR3 contains 14 residues. TCRdb keeps only in-frame clones here, not all; method: immunoSEQ multiplex PCR. The table shows about 140,000 clones, with around 90% occurring only once. The gene calls are TRBV28 and TRBJ1-1; TRBD1 is a possible D gene (5 bases). Sequencing was performed on peripheral blood, taken on day 0 of AZD1222 vaccination. The TCR originated in an adult in good health. The DNA of the CDR3 is TGTGCCAGCAGTGGGGGAAGGGCGAGGACTGAAGCTTTCTTT. Translating it yields CASSGGRARTEAFF.